These 24 T cell receptor beta chains were all obtained from the same sample, sequenced in a study of cytomegalovirus exposure and HLA in healthy donors. Amplification used 60 Vbeta primers and 13 Jbeta primers. Generated by immunoSEQ multiplex PCR, the TCRdb table keeps only in-frame clones and is missing some. Found here are around 150,000 clones, roughly 75% of them singletons; the top ten hold roughly 7.6%. The sequencing sample was made of PBMCs. These receptors originate from a woman aged 40-49 years in good health and CMV-seropositive.

The chain couples TRBV19 to TRBJ2-1, with a tentative D call TRBD2 (5 bases). Between the trimmed V and J ends, which lost 8 bases and 1 base, there was a span of 18 bases. The V gene's germline CDR1 is LNHDA and CDR2 SQIVND (reference sequence). The CDR3 covers 16 residues. This CDR3 is CASLDYPRRSYNEQFF. The CDR3 region has the DNA TGTGCCAGTCTTGACTACCCCCGTCGTTCCTACAATGAGCAGTTCTTC.

The chain couples TRBV9 to TRBJ2-1; D possibly corresponds to TRBD1 (5 bases). This CDR3 is built from 14 residues. V was cut by 0 bases and J by 8 bases, with 12 bases left in between. CDR1 and CDR2 from the germline V gene are SGDLS and YYNGEE. CDR3 amino acids: CASSVGAGSYEQFF. CDR3 nucleotide sequence: TGTGCCAGCAGCGTAGGGGCAGGGTCCTATGAGCAGTTCTTC.

The chain uses TRBV7-3 and TRBJ2-1; 11 nucleotides line up with TRBD2. The V gene's germline CDR1 is SGHTA and CDR2 FQGTGA. The CDR3 runs 17 residues. The J segment lost 6 bases and the V segment lost 3 bases, leaving 10 bases of the junction unmatched. The chain's CDR3 is CASSFRPTSGRGNEQFF. In nucleotides, the CDR3 is TGTGCCAGCAGCTTCCGCCCCACTAGCGGGAGAGGCAATGAGCAGTTCTTC. The complete variable domain, with remaining parts taken from reference TRBV7-3 and TRBJ2-1, reads GAGVSQTPSNKVTEKGKYVELRCDPISGHTALYWYRQSLGQGPEFLIYFQGTGAADDSGLPNDRFFAVRPEGSVSTLKIQRTERGDSAVYLCASSFRPTSGRGNEQFFGPGTRLTVL.

The V gene is TRBV27, the J gene TRBJ2-4; D remains unclear. Per the germline V gene, CDR1 is MNHEY and CDR2 is SMNVEV (reference sequence). V dropped 9 bases and J dropped 0 bases, with 12 bases sitting between them. The CDR3 has 14 residues. The CDR3 region has the DNA TGTGCCAGTTCCCTAACAGTAGCCAAAAACATTCAGTACTTC. Translating gives CASSLTVAKNIQYF.

V gene TRBV5-4 combines with J gene TRBJ2-1; maybe TRBD2 (5 bases). V was shortened by 4 bases and J by 6 bases, with 17 bases between the two germline ends. The CDR3 contains 15 residues. CDR1 is SGHNT and CDR2 is YYREEE in the germline V gene (reference sequence). The CDR3 DNA reads as TGTGCCAGCAGCCAATCTAGCCCGGCCCTCAATGAGCAGTTCTTC. It is translated as CASSQSSPALNEQFF.

The gene calls are TRBV19 and TRBJ2-7; a weak D match, TRBD2 (6 bases). The V and J ends lost 10 bases and 4 bases respectively, with 14 bases between them. Germline CDR1 and CDR2: LNHDA and SQIVND (reference sequence). The CDR3 consists of 12 residues. CDR3 region: CATLGSGYEQYF. DNA for the CDR3: TGTGCCACCCTCGGGAGTGGGTACGAGCAGTACTTC.

V and J are TRBV30 and TRBJ2-4, with 13 bases identical to TRBD2. The J segment lost 8 bases and the V segment lost 4 bases, leaving 5 bases of the junction unmatched. The CDR3 totals 14 residues. Germline V gene data show CDR1 as GTSNPN and CDR2 as SVGIG (reference sequence). Written as DNA, the CDR3 is TGTGCCTGGAAACTAGCGGGAGGGACGTACATTCAGTACTTC. Encoded protein: CAWKLAGGTYIQYF.

The genes are TRBV7-9 and TRBJ1-1; TRBD1 agrees at 7 bases. This CDR3 contains 15 residues. J was trimmed by 1 base and V by 5 bases; bases with no gene match: 7. The germline V gene encodes CDR1 SEHNR and CDR2 FQNEAQ (reference sequence). The CDR3 bases are TGTGCCAGCAGCATAACTGGGACAGCGAACACTGAAGCTTTCTTT. It codes for CASSITGTANTEAFF.

J is TRBJ2-3 and V is TRBV5-4; tentative D call: TRBD1 (6 bases). V was cut by 3 bases and J by 6 bases, with 11 bases left in between. Looked up from germline, CDR1 is SGHNT and CDR2 is YYREEE (reference sequence). CDR3 length: 13 amino acids. CDR3 amino acids: CASSYAGGDTQYF. DNA for the CDR3: TGTGCCAGCAGCTATGCTGGGGGCGATACGCAGTATTTT.

The J gene is TRBJ2-6, the V gene TRBV30; TRBD2 is a possible D gene (6 bases). The CDR3 has 16 residues. The germline V gene encodes CDR1 GTSNPN and CDR2 SVGIG (reference sequence). Trimming pared 6 bases from V and 0 bases from J, leaving 15 bases between. The DNA of the CDR3 is TGTGCCTGCCACGGGACTCACTTCTCTGGGGCCAACGTCCTGACTTTC. This translates into CACHGTHFSGANVLTF.

This clone has just a few counts. CDR3 bases: TGTGCCAGCAGCTTAACCAGGGTCACAGATACGCAGTATTTT. This translates into CASSLTRVTDTQYF. This chain uses TRBV7-3 with TRBJ2-3; possibly TRBD1 for D (5 bases). The germline CDR1 and CDR2 sequences are SGHTA and FQGTGA. The germline V and J ends were trimmed by 0 bases and 2 bases, with 6 bases remaining between them. The CDR3 loop spans 14 amino acids.

The chain combines TRBV28 with TRBJ1-4; TRBD1 matches 7 bases. J lost 1 base, V lost 5 bases, and 7 bases had no gene match. CDR1 and CDR2 (germline): MDHEN, SYDVKM. This CDR3 contains 16 residues. The CDR3 region is CASSLNRGITNEKLFF. DNA of the CDR3: TGTGCCAGCAGTCTAAACAGGGGCATAACTAATGAAAAACTGTTTTTT. Drawing the rest from reference TRBV28 and TRBJ1-4, the complete variable domain is DVKVTQSSRYLVKRTGEKVFLECVQDMDHENMFWYRQDPGLGLRLIYFSYDVKMKEKGDIPEGYSVSREKKERFSLILESASTNQTSMYLCASSLNRGITNEKLFFGSGTQLSVL.

The sample holds a few counts of this clone. This rearrangement joins TRBV6-5 to TRBJ1-5; possible D gene TRBD1, 6 bases. Germline V gives CDR1 MNHEY, CDR2 SVGAGI. The ends were cut back, 6 bases at V and 7 bases at J, with 16 bases in the middle. The CDR3 runs to 14 residues. The CDR3 nucleotides are TGTGCCAGCAGGCCACAGGGCCAGGGGCAGCCCCAGCATTTT. The encoded protein is CASRPQGQGQPQHF.

The J gene is TRBJ2-7, the V gene TRBV7-8; 7 bases line up with TRBD2. Germline CDR1 reads SGHVS; CDR2 reads FQNEAQ. The CDR3 has 15 residues. J lost 2 bases, V lost 5 bases, and 9 bases had no gene match. In DNA, the CDR3 is TGTGCCAGCAGCCTACAGCGGGGAGGGCCCTACGAGCAGTACTTC. Its protein is CASSLQRGGPYEQYF. Full variable domain (remainder filled in from reference TRBV7-8 and TRBJ2-7): GAGVSQSPRYKVAKRGQDVALRCDPISGHVSLFWYQQALGQGPEFLTYFQNEAQLDKSGLPSDRFFAERPEGSVSTLKIQRTQQEDSAVYLCASSLQRGGPYEQYFGPGTRLTVT.

V is TRBV6-1 and J is TRBJ1-5; D is undetermined. Per germline, CDR1 MNHNS and CDR2 SASEGT. V dropped 3 bases and J dropped 6 bases, with 6 bases sitting between them. The CDR3 length is 12 residues. CDR3 loop: CASSDTGQPQHF. In nucleotides, the CDR3 is TGTGCCAGCAGTGATACGGGTCAGCCCCAGCATTTT.

This clone has only a few counts. This sequence joins TRBV6-5 and TRBJ2-6; tentatively, D is TRBD2 (6 bases). The CDR3 runs 16 residues. V was clipped by 0 bases and J by 3 bases, with 9 bases between them. Germline V gene sequence: CDR1 MNHEY, CDR2 SVGAGI. The CDR3 reads CASSYSGGYGANVLTF. The CDR3 DNA reads TGTGCCAGCAGTTACTCTGGGGGGTATGGGGCCAACGTCCTGACTTTC.

To note about this clone: A read error may account for a junction end that differs from germline. This CDR3 is CSSMRTGPYEQYF. In nucleotides, the CDR3 is TGTTCCAGCATGCGAACAGGACCTTACGAGCAGTACTTC. The chain employs TRBV7-9 and TRBJ2-7, with a possible D match to TRBD1 (5 bases). The CDR3 contains 13 residues. Germline CDR1 is SEHNR and CDR2 is FQNEAQ (reference sequence).

This clone appeared a few times. The J gene is TRBJ2-2, the V gene TRBV5-1; D unresolved. There are 15 residues in the CDR3. V lost 0 bases to trimming and J lost 1 base, with 7 bases between them. CDR1 is SGHRS and CDR2 is YFSETQ in the germline V gene. The CDR3 DNA sequence: TGCGCCAGCAGCTTGGGTGTACTGAACACCGGGGAGCTGTTTTTT. Translating gives CASSLGVLNTGELFF.

V is TRBV19 and J is TRBJ2-1, with a possible D match to TRBD2 (5 bases). Looked up from germline, CDR1 is LNHDA and CDR2 is SQIVND (reference sequence). This CDR3 has 13 residues. Trimming pared 4 bases from V and 7 bases from J, leaving 11 bases between. CDR3 residues: CASSRRVGNEQFF. DNA of the CDR3: TGTGCCAGTAGTAGGCGGGTTGGGAATGAGCAGTTCTTC.

The chain employs TRBV28 and TRBJ1-1; D gene unclear. V lost 5 bases to trimming and J lost 8 bases, with 18 bases between them. The CDR3 runs 14 residues. The germline V gene has CDR1 MDHEN and CDR2 SYDVKM. In nucleotides, the CDR3 is TGTGCCAGCAGTACCGGACTCAAGGGTGGGGAAGCTTTCTTT. Translation gives CASSTGLKGGEAFF.

The chain has TRBV7-6 and TRBJ2-5, with a weak D call TRBD1 (6 bases). V lost 5 bases and J lost 2, with 15 bases in between. The length of the CDR3 is 15 residues. CDR1 is SGHVS and CDR2 is FNYEAQ in the germline V gene. CDR3 coding DNA: TGTGCCAGCAGCCGAACAGGGACCCTACAAGAGACCCAGTACTTC. This encodes CASSRTGTLQETQYF.

The genes are TRBV5-1 and TRBJ2-3; D is perhaps TRBD2 (5 bases). The CDR3 length is 17 residues. Deletions cut 5 bases from V and 6 bases from J, with 25 bases between. Germline lookup yields CDR1 SGHRS and CDR2 YFSETQ. CDR3 in amino acids: CASSSQTTNSAFDTQYF. DNA of the CDR3: TGCGCCAGCAGTTCACAAACGACTAATTCGGCTTTTGATACGCAGTATTTT.

The rearrangement uses TRBV28 and TRBJ1-1; D remains ambiguous. Trimming removed 6 bases from V and 1 base from J, with 6 bases in between. From germline, CDR1 is MDHEN and CDR2 SYDVKM. The CDR3 consists of 12 residues. The CDR3 coding sequence is TGTGCCAGCAGCGAGCAGAACACTGAAGCTTTCTTT. Amino acid sequence: CASSEQNTEAFF.

V and J are TRBV7-3 and TRBJ2-1, with unresolved D. CDR3 length: 16 residues. V was cut by 2 bases and J by 5 bases, with 16 bases left in between. CDR1 is SGHTA and CDR2 is FQGTGA in the germline V gene. The CDR3 DNA sequence: TGTGCCAGCAGCTTAGGAAAAGGAGCCTACGACAATGAGCAGTTCTTC. Translating it yields CASSLGKGAYDNEQFF. Looking up the rest from reference TRBV7-3 and TRBJ2-1 gives the full variable domain: GAGVSQTPSNKVTEKGKYVELRCDPISGHTALYWYRQSLGQGPEFLIYFQGTGAADDSGLPNDRFFAVRPEGSVSTLKIQRTERGDSAVYLCASSLGKGAYDNEQFFGPGTRLTVL.